This entry lists 21 T cell receptor beta chains sequenced from one sample in a study of identical twins. From the 5' RACE reads, TCRdb called clonotypes with MiXCR, one entry per CDR3 protein. The repertoire holds hundreds of thousands of distinct CDR3 sequences, more than 9% seen once, with about 1.6% in the top ten. The data were also submitted as part of a second study, on yellow fever vaccine responses in identical twins.

What was sequenced was PBMCs. The receptors originated from a woman younger than 30 in good health.

The chain recombines TRBV20-1 with TRBJ2-1, with a possible D match to TRBD1 (5 bases). The ends were cut back, 3 bases at V and 10 bases at J, with 19 bases in the middle. Germline assignment: CDR1 DFQATT and CDR2 SNEGSKA (reference sequence). The CDR3 totals 14 residues. The CDR3 sequence: CSASDLWTTGEQFF. CDR3 in DNA: TGCAGTGCTAGTGACCTGTGGACAACAGGCGAGCAGTTCTTC.

This clonotype was counted only a few times. As DNA, the CDR3 is TGTGCCACCAGCAAAGACAGGGGTGGCACTGAAGCTTTCTTT. It is translated as CATSKDRGGTEAFF. The V call is TRBV15, the J call TRBJ1-1; 8 nucleotides align to TRBD1. The CDR3 length is 14 residues. The germline CDR1 and CDR2 sequences are LNHNV and YYDKDF (reference sequence). V was pared by 4 bases and J by 4 bases, with 5 bases of the junction left unmatched.

This chain uses TRBV5-1 with TRBJ1-6; TRBD1 matches at 8 bases. Germline CDR1 is SGHRS and CDR2 is YFSETQ. The CDR3 spans 16 residues. V trimming: 4 bases; J trimming: 6 bases; junction bases outside the gene matches: 9. The CDR3 coding sequence is TGCGCCAGCAGCACAACTATACAGGGGGGTAATTCACCCCTCCACTTT. Amino acid sequence: CASSTTIQGGNSPLHF.

On this clonotype: Its ends do not fully match the called genes, so a read error is possible. The V call is TRBV20-1, the J call TRBJ1-5; D not certain. The CDR3 totals 12 residues. Per the germline V gene, CDR1 is DFQATT and CDR2 is SNEGSKA (reference sequence). The CDR3 reads CSARKGGQPQHF. CDR3 coding DNA: TGCAGTGCTAGGAAAGGCGGTCAGCCCCAGCACTTT.

This clonotype has more than one count but fewer than ten. The rearrangement uses TRBV20-1 and TRBJ2-7, with TRBD1 matching 7 bases. Germline V gene lookup returns CDR1 DFQATT and CDR2 SNEGSKA (reference sequence). V trimming: 4 bases; J trimming: 5 bases; junction bases outside the gene matches: 5. CDR3 size: 12 residues. CDR3 nucleotide sequence: TGCAGTGCTAAACCGACAGGGCACGAGCAGTACTTC. Translation gives CSAKPTGHEQYF.

The V call is TRBV24-1, the J call TRBJ2-7; D remains unclear. Trimming removed 1 base from V and 5 bases from J, with 5 bases in between. CDR3 length: 12 amino acids. Germline V gene lookup returns CDR1 KGHDR and CDR2 SFDVKD. This CDR3 is CATSDLTDEQYV. In DNA form, the CDR3 reads TGTGCCACCAGTGATTTAACGGACGAGCAGTACGTC.

The chain is built from TRBV5-1 and TRBJ2-1; the D call may be TRBD1 or TRBD2 (5 bases each). V was trimmed by 0 bases and J by 7 bases, leaving 14 bases between them. This CDR3 contains 15 residues. Germline values: CDR1 SGHRS, CDR2 YFSETQ. The CDR3: CASSLARGRLNEQFF. The CDR3 DNA sequence: TGCGCCAGCAGCTTGGCCCGGGGACGACTAAATGAGCAGTTCTTC.

The chain employs TRBV29-1 and TRBJ1-1; D uncertain. Between the trimmed V and J ends, which lost 5 bases and 6 bases, there was a span of 13 bases. The CDR3 has 12 residues. Per germline, CDR1 SQVTM and CDR2 ANQGSEA. The CDR3 here is CSVSGSSSEAFF. CDR3 DNA: TGCAGCGTTTCGGGTAGCAGTTCTGAAGCTTTCTTT.

V gene TRBV20-1 combines with J gene TRBJ2-1; D gene unclear. CDR3 size: 14 residues. The ends were cut back, 3 bases at V and 0 bases at J, with 9 bases in the middle. Per the germline V gene, CDR1 is DFQATT and CDR2 is SNEGSKA (reference sequence). DNA of the CDR3: TGCAGTGCTAGGACGAGGAGCTCCTACAATGAGCAGTTCTTC. This encodes CSARTRSSYNEQFF.

J is TRBJ2-1 and V is TRBV6-1; D gene unclear. The germline CDR1 and CDR2 sequences are MNHNS and SASEGT. The CDR3 is 13 amino acids. V was pared by 1 base and J by 3 bases, with 4 bases between. The CDR3 nucleotides read TGTGCCAGCAGTGAAGGGGTCTACAATGAGCAGTTCTTC. Translating it yields CASSEGVYNEQFF.

This chain uses TRBV9 with TRBJ2-3; no definite D call. The CDR3 sequence is 19 residues long. Germline CDR1 reads SGDLS; CDR2 reads YYNGEE. V shed 0 bases and J shed 4 bases, with 24 bases lying between them. The CDR3 DNA is TGTGCCAGCAGCGTAGTCTCCGAACGGCAGCGAGGCCGGGCAGATACGCAGTATTTT. Its protein is CASSVVSERQRGRADTQYF.

This clonotype occurred many times. The rearrangement uses TRBV29-1 and TRBJ2-1; D not resolved. Trimming stripped 0 bases from V and 3 bases from J, with 12 bases between. The V gene's germline CDR1 is SQVTM and CDR2 ANQGSEA. This CDR3 is built from 15 residues. CDR3 nucleotide sequence: TGCAGCGTTGAAGATCCTAGAAGGCGCTACAATGAGCAGTTCTTC. This codes for CSVEDPRRRYNEQFF.

This chain uses TRBV13 with TRBJ2-5; no clear D. Germline CDR1 and CDR2: PRHDT and FYEKMQ (reference sequence). This CDR3 has 14 amino acids. The ends were cut back, 4 bases at V and 1 base at J, with 10 bases in the middle. The CDR3 sequence: CASSSIVPQETQYF. The CDR3 DNA sequence: TGTGCCAGCAGCTCCATTGTCCCCCAAGAGACCCAGTACTTC.

V and J are TRBV27 and TRBJ1-1, with D perhaps matching TRBD1 (5 bases). The CDR3 consists of 15 residues. Trimming stripped 7 bases from V and 1 base from J, with 16 bases between. Looked up from germline, CDR1 is MNHEY and CDR2 is SMNVEV (reference sequence). The CDR3 DNA sequence: TGTGCCAGCACCCAAGGGGCGGGAGCGAACACTGAAGCTTTCTTT. This encodes CASTQGAGANTEAFF.

This clonotype was seen a few times. The gene calls are TRBV10-3 and TRBJ2-7; D is uncertain. The CDR3 has 11 residues. The V end was cut by 6 bases, the J end by 3 bases, with 6 bases between. The germline V gene encodes CDR1 ENHRY and CDR2 SYGVKD. The CDR3 DNA reads as TGTGCCATCAGCCCAGGCTACGAGCAGTACTTC. Its protein is CAISPGYEQYF.

This clonotype was recorded a few times. The chain has TRBV6-1 and TRBJ2-1; D not resolved. V lost 6 bases and J lost 8, with 11 bases in between. This CDR3 is built from 12 residues. From germline, CDR1 is MNHNS and CDR2 SASEGT. CDR3 nucleotide sequence: TGTGCCAGCAGATACACGTTCTATGAGCAGTTCTTC. Amino acids: CASRYTFYEQFF.

This clonotype was counted only a few times. The chain links TRBV10-3 to TRBJ1-1, with a possible D match to TRBD1 (5 bases). Trimming pared 0 bases from V and 5 bases from J, leaving 13 bases between. This CDR3 is built from 15 residues. Germline CDR1 and CDR2: ENHRY and SYGVKD. The CDR3 bases are TGTGCCATCAGTGAGTCTGGCTCTAAGGGGACTGAAGCTTTCTTT. This gives the protein CAISESGSKGTEAFF.

This clonotype was seen many times. CDR3 residues: CASTTGGIYNEQFF. CDR3 sequence (DNA): TGTGCCAGCACAACAGGGGGTATATACAATGAGCAGTTCTTC. J is TRBJ2-1 and V is TRBV6-1; 8 positions match TRBD1. The J segment lost 4 bases and the V segment lost 7 bases, leaving 6 bases of the junction unmatched. The CDR3 sequence is 14 residues long. Germline lookup yields CDR1 MNHNS and CDR2 SASEGT.

V and J are TRBV5-1 and TRBJ1-6; maybe TRBD1 (6 bases). With 9 bases removed from V and 6 bases from J, the gap between germline ends came to 13 bases. CDR1 SGHRS and CDR2 YFSETQ come from the germline V gene. The CDR3 contains 13 residues. The CDR3 sequence: CATTQGSNSPLHF. The CDR3 bases are TGCGCCACCACCCAGGGGAGTAATTCACCCCTCCACTTT.

This clonotype has just a few counts. This chain joins TRBV15 and TRBJ1-4; a possible D gene is TRBD1 (5 bases). Germline V gene data show CDR1 as LNHNV and CDR2 as YYDKDF (reference sequence). The ends were cut back, 3 bases at V and 7 bases at J, with 15 bases in the middle. The CDR3 totals 15 residues. CDR3 bases: TGTGCCACCAGCAGGGGCCAGGGAGGAGCTGAAAAACTGTTTTTT. Protein: CATSRGQGGAEKLFF.

Only a few counts were recorded for this clonotype. The rearrangement links TRBV4-1 to TRBJ2-7, with D tentatively TRBD1 (5 bases). Germline values: CDR1 MGHRA, CDR2 YSYEKL. Trimming cost V 7 bases and J 2 bases, with 18 bases left between them. The CDR3 consists of 15 residues. The CDR3 is CASTHRRQGTYEQYV. CDR3 coding DNA: TGCGCCAGCACCCACCGGCGTCAGGGCACCTACGAGCAGTACGTC.